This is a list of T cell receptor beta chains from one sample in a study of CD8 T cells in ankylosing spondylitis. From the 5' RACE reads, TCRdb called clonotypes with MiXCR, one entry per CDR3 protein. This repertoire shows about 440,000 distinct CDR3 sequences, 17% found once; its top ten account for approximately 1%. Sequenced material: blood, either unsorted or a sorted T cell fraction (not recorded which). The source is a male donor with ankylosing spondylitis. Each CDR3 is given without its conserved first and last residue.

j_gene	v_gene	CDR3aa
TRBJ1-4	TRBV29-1	SVGQGREKLF
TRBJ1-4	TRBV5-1	ASSLVDFGEKLF
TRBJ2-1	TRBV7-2	ASSLVDGYNEQF
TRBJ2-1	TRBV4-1	ASSQTSGGAHNEQF
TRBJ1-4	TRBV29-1	SVDLGQGNEKLF
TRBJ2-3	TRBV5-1	ASSQTSATLDTQY
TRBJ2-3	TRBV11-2	ASSLVLGNTDTQY
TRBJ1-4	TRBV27	ASRLTPTNEKLF
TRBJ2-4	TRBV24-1	ATSTSGSGIQY
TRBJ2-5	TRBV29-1	SVVTGQETQY
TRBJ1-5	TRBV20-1	SAKETSGQPQH
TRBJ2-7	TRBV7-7	ASSPRQGSEQY
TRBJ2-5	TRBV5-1	ASSLGFGLQETQY
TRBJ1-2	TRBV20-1	SARRAGQAEGYT
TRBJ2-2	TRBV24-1	ATSGAGRARTGELF
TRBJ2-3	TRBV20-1	SAGTSGGPGDTQY